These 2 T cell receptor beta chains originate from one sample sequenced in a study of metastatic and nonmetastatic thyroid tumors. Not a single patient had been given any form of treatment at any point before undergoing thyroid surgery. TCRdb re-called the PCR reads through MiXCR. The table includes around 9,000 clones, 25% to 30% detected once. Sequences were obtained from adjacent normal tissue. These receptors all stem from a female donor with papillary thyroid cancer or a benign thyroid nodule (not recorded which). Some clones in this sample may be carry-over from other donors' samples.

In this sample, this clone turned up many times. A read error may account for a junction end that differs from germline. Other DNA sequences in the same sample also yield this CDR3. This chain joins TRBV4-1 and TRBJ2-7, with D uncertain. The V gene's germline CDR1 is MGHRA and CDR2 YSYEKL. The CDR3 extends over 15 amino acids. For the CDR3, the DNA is TGCGCTAGCAGCCAAGTGGGTGATAGGACCCACGAGCAGTACTTC. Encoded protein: CASSQVGDRTHEQYF.

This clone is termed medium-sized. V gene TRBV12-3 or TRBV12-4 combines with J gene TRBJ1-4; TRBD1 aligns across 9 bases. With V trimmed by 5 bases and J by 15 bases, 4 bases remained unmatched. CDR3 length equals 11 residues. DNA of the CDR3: TGTGCCAGCAGTATGGGACAGGGAATGTTTTTT. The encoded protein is CASSMGQGMFF.